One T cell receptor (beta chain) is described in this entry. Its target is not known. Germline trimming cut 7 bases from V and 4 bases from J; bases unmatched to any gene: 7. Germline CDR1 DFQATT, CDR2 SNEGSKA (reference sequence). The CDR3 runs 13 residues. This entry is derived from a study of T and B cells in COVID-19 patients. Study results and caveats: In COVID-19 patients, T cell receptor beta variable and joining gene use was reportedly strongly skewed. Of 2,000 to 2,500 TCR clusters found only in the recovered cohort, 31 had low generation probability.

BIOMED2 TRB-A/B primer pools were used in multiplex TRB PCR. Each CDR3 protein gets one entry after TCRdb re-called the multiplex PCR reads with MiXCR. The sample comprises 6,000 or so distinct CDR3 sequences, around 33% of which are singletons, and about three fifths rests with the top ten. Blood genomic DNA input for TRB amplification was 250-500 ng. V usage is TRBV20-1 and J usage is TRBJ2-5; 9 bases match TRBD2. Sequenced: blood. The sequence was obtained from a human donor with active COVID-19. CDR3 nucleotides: TGCAGTGGAGCGGGAGGAGGTAGAGAGACCCAGTACTTC. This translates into CSGAGGGRETQYF.